The source of this T cell receptor (beta chain) is a study of T cells after yellow fever vaccination. 5'RACE template switching produced TCR cDNA carrying a universal primer site and UMIs. TCRdb ran MiXCR on the 5' RACE reads and lists one entry per CDR3 protein. Of 500,000 to 650,000 distinct CDR3 sequences in the sample, around 16% were seen once. The ends were cut back, 0 bases at V and 10 bases at J, with 12 bases in the middle. The germline V gene has CDR1 LNHNV and CDR2 YYDKDF (reference sequence). The CDR3 contains 13 residues. The receptor was isolated from a man younger than 35 who received the YFV17D yellow fever vaccine. The material was PBMCs, obtained about 5 days after the first yellow fever vaccination. This chain connects TRBV15 to TRBJ1-1, with a weak D call TRBD1 (5 bases). CDR3 loop: CATSRDGTDAAFF. The CDR3, as DNA: TGTGCCACCAGCAGAGATGGGACCGACGCAGCTTTCTTT.